The 20 T cell receptor beta chains below all came from one sample that was sequenced in a study of T cell responses to AZD1222 COVID-19 vaccine. TCRdb keeps only in-frame clones here, not all; method: immunoSEQ multiplex PCR. The profile shows 200,000 to 250,000 clones, just over 90% of them singletons. The specimen was peripheral blood, collected on day 0 of MenACWY control vaccination. The receptors were gathered from an adult in good health.

The chain joins TRBV5-1 to TRBJ2-7, with 7 bases identical to TRBD2. This CDR3 is built from 14 residues. V trimming: 0 bases; J trimming: 3 bases; junction bases outside the gene matches: 3. The germline V gene has CDR1 SGHRS and CDR2 YFSETQ. DNA for the CDR3: TGCGCCAGCAGCTTGGCTAGCGGACACTACGAGCAGTACTTC. It specifies CASSLASGHYEQYF.

CDR3 coding DNA: TGTGCCACCAGTGATTTGGTTGGGCCGGGACTAGCGGGGAGGGATACGCAGTATTTT. Translating it yields CATSDLVGPGLAGRDTQYF. The chain couples TRBV24-1 to TRBJ2-3, with 13 bases lining up with TRBD2. In germline, CDR1 is KGHDR, CDR2 SFDVKD. The CDR3 totals 19 residues. V shed 0 bases and J 6 bases; nucleotides not matched to a gene: 11.

The chain links TRBV2 to TRBJ2-1, with 7 bases lining up with TRBD1. This CDR3 region has 14 residues. The germline V gene encodes CDR1 SNHLY and CDR2 FYNNEI. The ends lost 4 bases at V and 8 bases at J; junction bases unmatched: 8. The CDR3 region is CASSVQVTGDEQFF. The CDR3 nucleotides read TGTGCCAGCAGTGTACAAGTCACAGGGGATGAGCAGTTCTTC.

This sequence joins TRBV2 and TRBJ1-3, with D maybe TRBD1 (6 bases). Trimming stripped 5 bases from V and 0 bases from J, with 11 bases between. Germline lookup yields CDR1 SNHLY and CDR2 FYNNEI. The CDR3 covers 15 residues. The CDR3 sequence: CASSIGQFSGNTIYF. The CDR3 DNA reads TGTGCCAGCAGTATAGGACAGTTCTCTGGAAACACCATATATTTT.

This rearrangement joins TRBV7-2 to TRBJ2-5, with 8 bases lining up with TRBD1. Germline values: CDR1 SGHTA, CDR2 FQGNSA. The trim removed 5 bases at V and 4 bases at J, leaving 12 bases unmatched. The CDR3 runs to 16 residues. The CDR3 coding sequence is TGTGCCAGCAGCGAACCCCGCGGGACAGGACGAGAGACCCAGTACTTC. Its protein product is CASSEPRGTGRETQYF.

The genes are TRBV4-1 and TRBJ1-6; no firm D call. Trimming took off 3 bases at V and 7 bases at J, with 4 bases between the two ends. This CDR3 contains 12 residues. Germline V gene sequence: CDR1 MGHRA, CDR2 YSYEKL. The CDR3: CASSQKNSPLHF. The CDR3 DNA is TGCGCCAGCAGCCAGAAGAATTCACCCCTCCACTTT.

The chain links TRBV19 to TRBJ1-2; a possible D gene is TRBD1 (6 bases). CDR3 length equals 11 residues. V was pared by 6 bases and J by 7 bases, with 9 bases between. Germline lookup yields CDR1 LNHDA and CDR2 SQIVND (reference sequence). For the CDR3, the DNA is TGTGCCAGTAGCACAGGGAGTGGCTACACCTTC. Amino acid sequence: CASSTGSGYTF.

This sequence joins TRBV10-3 and TRBJ1-1; the D is unclear. The CDR3 runs to 14 residues. Germline V gives CDR1 ENHRY, CDR2 SYGVKD. The V end lost 3 bases, the J end lost 4 bases, and 12 bases lay between the germline ends. The CDR3 reads CAISDSGGSTEAFF. CDR3 bases: TGTGCCATCAGTGACTCCGGAGGGAGCACTGAAGCTTTCTTT.

This clone was found once. This sequence joins TRBV6-5 and TRBJ2-5; TRBD2 is a possible D gene (6 bases). Germline CDR1 reads MNHEY; CDR2 reads SVGAGI. Deletions cut 9 bases from V and 2 bases from J, with 13 bases between. The CDR3 covers 13 residues. The CDR3 coding sequence is TGTGCCAGATCCCGGACTATTCAAGAGACCCAGTACTTC. As protein: CARSRTIQETQYF.

V and J are TRBV7-2 and TRBJ1-2; TRBD1 matches at 7 bases. V lost 5 bases and J lost 5; bases outside the gene matches: 11. This CDR3 comprises 15 residues. The germline V gene has CDR1 SGHTA and CDR2 FQGNSA. DNA for the CDR3: TGTGCCAGCAGCCCGACGGGACAGTATTCATATGGCTACACCTTC. Translation gives CASSPTGQYSYGYTF. The complete variable domain, with remaining parts taken from reference TRBV7-2 and TRBJ1-2, reads GAGVSQSPSNKVTEKGKDVELRCDPISGHTALYWYRQSLGQGLEFLIYFQGNSAPDKSGLPSDRFSAERTGGSVSTLTIQRTQQEDSAVYLCASSPTGQYSYGYTFGSGTRLTVV.

The chain combines TRBV23-1 with TRBJ2-1; D is undetermined. TRBV23-1 is labeled an ORF, and its function is uncertain. This CDR3 comprises 13 residues. V lost 4 bases and J 8 bases, leaving 12 bases between the germline ends. This CDR3 reads CASSLEDFHEQFF. The CDR3 DNA reads as TGCGCCAGCAGTCTAGAGGATTTCCATGAGCAGTTCTTC.

V gene TRBV5-4 combines with J gene TRBJ1-5; 7 nucleotides match TRBD1. The CDR3 contains 15 residues. V lost 0 bases and J lost 6; bases outside the gene matches: 6. Germline values: CDR1 SGHNT, CDR2 YYREEE (reference sequence). The CDR3 is CASSLDRGAGQPQHF. CDR3 bases: TGTGCCAGCAGCTTGGACAGGGGCGCGGGTCAGCCCCAGCATTTT. The complete variable domain, with remaining parts taken from reference TRBV5-4 and TRBJ1-5, reads ETGVTQSPTHLIKTRGQQVTLRCSSQSGHNTVSWYQQALGQGPQFIFQYYREEENGRGNFPPRFSGLQFPNYSSELNVNALELDDSALYLCASSLDRGAGQPQHFGDGTRLSIL.

This chain joins TRBV3-1 (or the pseudogene TRBV3-2) and TRBJ1-1, with D hard to call. Germline CDR1 is LGHDT and CDR2 is YNNKEL (reference sequence). This CDR3 has 14 amino acids. The V end lost 0 bases, the J end lost 0 bases, and 5 bases lay between the germline ends. The CDR3 DNA follows: TGTGCCAGCAGCCAAGATAACATGAACACTGAAGCTTTCTTT. It codes for CASSQDNMNTEAFF.

This chain joins TRBV10-3 and TRBJ2-7, with 7 nucleotides matching TRBD2. This CDR3 is built from 15 residues. Looked up from germline, CDR1 is ENHRY and CDR2 is SYGVKD. Trimming at V came to 4 bases and at J to 0 bases, leaving 6 bases not matched to a gene. CDR3 sequence: CAISGGGLVSYEQYF. DNA for the CDR3: TGTGCCATCAGTGGTGGCGGACTAGTCTCCTACGAGCAGTACTTC.

The genes are TRBV7-2 and TRBJ2-1; 8 bases are a match to TRBD2. Per germline, CDR1 SGHTA and CDR2 FQGNSA. This CDR3 comprises 15 residues. After removal of 5 bases from V and 8 bases from J, the junction contained 11 bases not matched to a gene. The CDR3 protein is CASSRERTSIDEQFF. The DNA of the CDR3 is TGTGCCAGCAGCCGGGAGCGGACTAGCATCGATGAGCAGTTCTTC. Drawing the rest from reference TRBV7-2 and TRBJ2-1, the complete variable domain is GAGVSQSPSNKVTEKGKDVELRCDPISGHTALYWYRQSLGQGLEFLIYFQGNSAPDKSGLPSDRFSAERTGGSVSTLTIQRTQQEDSAVYLCASSRERTSIDEQFFGPGTRLTVL.

This chain joins TRBV2 and TRBJ2-7, with D possibly matching TRBD1 (5 bases). The CDR3 consists of 14 residues. Trimming removed 3 bases at V and 5 bases at J, with 14 bases between. Germline CDR1 and CDR2: SNHLY and FYNNEI. The CDR3 here is CASSEYPGSHEQYF. As DNA, the CDR3 is TGTGCCAGCAGTGAGTACCCAGGGTCCCACGAGCAGTACTTC.

V gene TRBV28 combines with J gene TRBJ1-6; D unclear. This CDR3 comprises 16 residues. Germline V gene data show CDR1 as MDHEN and CDR2 as SYDVKM. Trimming stripped 8 bases from V and 2 bases from J, with 16 bases between. The DNA for the CDR3 is TGTGCCAGCGCCAAGTTCTCATTGACCTATAATTCACCCCTCCACTTT. This sequence encodes CASAKFSLTYNSPLHF.

This chain uses TRBV4-3 with TRBJ2-5, with TRBD1 as a possible D gene (6 bases). The CDR3 extends over 14 amino acids. Germline CDR1 LGHNA, CDR2 YSLEER. Trimming removed 4 bases at V and 2 bases at J, with 11 bases between. The CDR3 spells CASSRMGQQETQYF. The CDR3 region has the DNA TGCGCCAGCAGCCGGATGGGACAACAAGAGACCCAGTACTTC.

The chain links TRBV9 to TRBJ1-2, with D perhaps TRBD1 (6 bases). V gave up 4 bases and J gave up 2 bases, with 12 bases separating them. The CDR3 runs to 14 residues. Germline V gene sequence: CDR1 SGDLS, CDR2 YYNGEE. The CDR3 here is CASSPIQGNYGYTF. The CDR3 DNA follows: TGTGCCAGCAGCCCAATCCAGGGGAACTATGGCTACACCTTC.

This chain connects TRBV5-6 to TRBJ1-6, with 8 bases lining up with TRBD1. This CDR3 spans 18 amino acids. Trimming removed 0 bases from V and 13 bases from J; junction bases left unmatched: 18. The V gene's germline CDR1 is SGHDT and CDR2 YYEEEE. The CDR3 DNA reads as TGTGCCAGCAGCTTGGAGGGGTCCGGACAGGGTTTAATTCAGCCCCTCCACTTT. This encodes CASSLEGSGQGLIQPLHF.